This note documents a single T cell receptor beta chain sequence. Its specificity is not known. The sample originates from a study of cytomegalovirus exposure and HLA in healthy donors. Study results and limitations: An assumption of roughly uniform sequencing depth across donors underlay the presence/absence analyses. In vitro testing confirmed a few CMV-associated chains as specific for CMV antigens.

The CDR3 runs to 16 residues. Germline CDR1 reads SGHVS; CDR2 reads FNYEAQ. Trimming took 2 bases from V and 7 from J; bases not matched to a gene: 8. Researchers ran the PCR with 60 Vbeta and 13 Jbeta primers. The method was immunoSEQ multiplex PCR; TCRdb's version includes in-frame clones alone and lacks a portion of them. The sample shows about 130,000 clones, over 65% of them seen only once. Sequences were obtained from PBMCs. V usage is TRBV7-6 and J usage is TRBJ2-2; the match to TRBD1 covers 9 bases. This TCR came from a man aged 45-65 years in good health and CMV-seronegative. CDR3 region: CASSLMGQGVDGELFF. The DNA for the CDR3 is TGTGCCAGCAGCTTAATGGGACAGGGTGTTGACGGGGAGCTGTTTTTT.